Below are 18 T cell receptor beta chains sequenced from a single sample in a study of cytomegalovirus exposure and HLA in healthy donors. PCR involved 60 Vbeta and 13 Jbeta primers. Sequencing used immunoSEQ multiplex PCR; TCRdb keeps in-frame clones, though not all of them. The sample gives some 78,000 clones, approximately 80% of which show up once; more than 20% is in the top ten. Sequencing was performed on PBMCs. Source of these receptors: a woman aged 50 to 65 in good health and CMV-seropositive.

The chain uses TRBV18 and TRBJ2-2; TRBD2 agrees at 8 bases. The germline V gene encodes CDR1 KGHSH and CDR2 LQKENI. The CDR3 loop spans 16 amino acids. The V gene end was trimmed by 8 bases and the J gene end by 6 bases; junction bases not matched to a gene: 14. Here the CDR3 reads CASRRLTGRDAGELFF. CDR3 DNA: TGTGCCAGCCGGCGCCTCACCGGGAGGGACGCCGGGGAGCTGTTTTTT.

As DNA, the CDR3 is TGTGCCAGCAAATCCCGTACGGGGGAAAATGAAAAACTGTTTTTT. Residues: CASKSRTGENEKLFF. This chain connects TRBV2 to TRBJ1-4; possibly TRBD1 for D (5 bases). V shed 7 bases and J shed 5 bases, with 17 bases lying between them. Germline V gene lookup returns CDR1 SNHLY and CDR2 FYNNEI. CDR3 length: 15 amino acids.

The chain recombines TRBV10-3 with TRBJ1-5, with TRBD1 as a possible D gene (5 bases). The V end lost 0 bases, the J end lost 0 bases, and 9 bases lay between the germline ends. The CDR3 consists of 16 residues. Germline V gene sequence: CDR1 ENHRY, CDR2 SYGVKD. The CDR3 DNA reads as TGTGCCATCAGTGAGTCGGGGCAGAGTAGCAATCAGCCCCAGCATTTT. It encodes CAISESGQSSNQPQHF.

DNA for the CDR3: TGCGCCAGCAGCCAAGTCCCTGACAGGACAATGAACACTGAAGCTTTCTTT. Amino acids: CASSQVPDRTMNTEAFF. The chain has TRBV4-1 and TRBJ1-1, with D maybe TRBD1 (6 bases). Trimming stripped 1 base from V and 0 bases from J, with 15 bases between. This CDR3 is 17 amino acids long. Germline V lookup: CDR1 MGHRA, CDR2 YSYEKL.

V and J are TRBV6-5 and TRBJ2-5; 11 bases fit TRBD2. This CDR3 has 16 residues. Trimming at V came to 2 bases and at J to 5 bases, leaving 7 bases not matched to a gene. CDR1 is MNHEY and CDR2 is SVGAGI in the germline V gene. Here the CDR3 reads CASSYQTSGRLETQYF. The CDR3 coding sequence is TGTGCCAGCAGTTACCAAACTAGCGGGAGACTTGAGACCCAGTACTTC.

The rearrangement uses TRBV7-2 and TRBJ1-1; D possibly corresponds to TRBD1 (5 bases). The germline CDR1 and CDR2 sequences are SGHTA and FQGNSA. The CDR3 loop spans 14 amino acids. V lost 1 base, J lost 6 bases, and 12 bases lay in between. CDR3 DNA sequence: TGTGCCAGCAGCTTAGGGGTTGGGGCCCCTGAAGCTTTCTTT. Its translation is CASSLGVGAPEAFF.

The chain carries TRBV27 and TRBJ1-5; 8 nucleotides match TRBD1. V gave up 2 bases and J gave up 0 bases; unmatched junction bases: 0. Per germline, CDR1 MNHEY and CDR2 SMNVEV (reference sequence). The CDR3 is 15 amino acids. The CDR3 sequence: CASSLDRGSNQPQHF. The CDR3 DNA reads TGTGCCAGCAGTTTAGACAGGGGTAGCAATCAGCCCCAGCATTTT.

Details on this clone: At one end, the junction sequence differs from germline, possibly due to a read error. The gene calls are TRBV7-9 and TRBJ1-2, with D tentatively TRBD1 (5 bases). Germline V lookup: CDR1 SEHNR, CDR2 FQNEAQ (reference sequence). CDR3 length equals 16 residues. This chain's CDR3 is CSSSPNLRLGGYGYTF. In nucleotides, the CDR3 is TGTTCCAGCAGCCCCAACCTAAGGCTGGGGGGATATGGCTACACCTTC.

CDR3 residues: CASSQVALDEQFF. The CDR3 bases are TGTGCCAGCAGCCAAGTCGCCCTAGATGAGCAGTTCTTC. This rearrangement joins TRBV4-2 to TRBJ2-1; D is uncertain. Germline assignment: CDR1 LGHNA and CDR2 YNFKEQ. The CDR3 is 13 residues long. Trimming removed 1 base at V and 8 bases at J, with 9 bases between.

The CDR3 DNA reads as TGTGCTAGTGGCCAAACAGGGGGCGGAACCGGGGAGCTGTTTTTT. It encodes CASGQTGGGTGELFF. The chain couples TRBV12-5 to TRBJ2-2; 9 nucleotides match TRBD1. The V segment lost 6 bases and the J segment 5 bases; nucleotides outside the gene matches: 7. Germline V gene lookup returns CDR1 LGHNT and CDR2 FRNRAP. This CDR3 spans 15 amino acids.

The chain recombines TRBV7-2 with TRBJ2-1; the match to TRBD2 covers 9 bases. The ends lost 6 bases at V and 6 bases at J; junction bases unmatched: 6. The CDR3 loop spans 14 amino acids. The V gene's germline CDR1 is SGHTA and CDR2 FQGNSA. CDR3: CASRRGGASNEQFF. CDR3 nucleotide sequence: TGTGCCAGCAGACGCGGGGGGGCTAGCAATGAGCAGTTCTTC.

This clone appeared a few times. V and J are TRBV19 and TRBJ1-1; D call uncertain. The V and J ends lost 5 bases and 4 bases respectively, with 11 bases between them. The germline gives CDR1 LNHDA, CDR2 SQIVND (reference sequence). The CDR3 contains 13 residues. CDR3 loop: CASSHLSGTEAFF. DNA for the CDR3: TGTGCCAGTAGTCACTTGTCGGGCACTGAAGCTTTCTTT. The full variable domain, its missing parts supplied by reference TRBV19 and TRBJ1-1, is DGGITQSPKYLFRKEGQNVTLSCEQNLNHDAMYWYRQDPGQGLRLIYYSQIVNDFQKGDIAEGYSVSREKKESFPLTVTSAQKNPTAFYLCASSHLSGTEAFFGQGTRLTVV.

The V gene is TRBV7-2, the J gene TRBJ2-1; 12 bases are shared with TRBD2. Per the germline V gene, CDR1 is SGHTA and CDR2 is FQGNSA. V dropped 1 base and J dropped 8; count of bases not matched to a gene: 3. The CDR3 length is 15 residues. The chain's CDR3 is CASSLGPSGRDEQFF. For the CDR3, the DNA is TGTGCCAGCAGCTTAGGCCCTAGCGGGAGGGATGAGCAGTTCTTC.

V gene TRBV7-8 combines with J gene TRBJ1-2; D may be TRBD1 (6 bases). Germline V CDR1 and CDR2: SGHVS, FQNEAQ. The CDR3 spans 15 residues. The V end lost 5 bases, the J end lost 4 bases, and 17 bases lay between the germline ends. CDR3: CASSPRGAVGYGYTF. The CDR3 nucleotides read TGTGCCAGCAGCCCCCGGGGGGCGGTCGGCTATGGCTACACCTTC. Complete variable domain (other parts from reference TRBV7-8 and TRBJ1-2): GAGVSQSPRYKVAKRGQDVALRCDPISGHVSLFWYQQALGQGPEFLTYFQNEAQLDKSGLPSDRFFAERPEGSVSTLKIQRTQQEDSAVYLCASSPRGAVGYGYTFGSGTRLTVV.

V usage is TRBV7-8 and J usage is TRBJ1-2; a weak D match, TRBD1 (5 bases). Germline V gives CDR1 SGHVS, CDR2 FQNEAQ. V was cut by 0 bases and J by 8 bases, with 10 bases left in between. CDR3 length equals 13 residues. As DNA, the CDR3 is TGTGCCAGCAGCTTAGCCAGGGATATGGGCTACACCTTC. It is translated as CASSLARDMGYTF.

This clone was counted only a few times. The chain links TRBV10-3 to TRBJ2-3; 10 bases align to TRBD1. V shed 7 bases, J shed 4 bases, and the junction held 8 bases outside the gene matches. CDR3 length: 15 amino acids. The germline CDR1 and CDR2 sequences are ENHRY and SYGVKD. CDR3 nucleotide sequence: TGTGCCATCACCCACGGACAGGGGGGAGCAGATACGCAGTATTTT. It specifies CAITHGQGGADTQYF.

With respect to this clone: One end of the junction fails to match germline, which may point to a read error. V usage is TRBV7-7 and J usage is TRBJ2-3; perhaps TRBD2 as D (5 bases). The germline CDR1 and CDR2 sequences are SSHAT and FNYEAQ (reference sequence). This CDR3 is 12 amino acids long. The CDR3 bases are TGTGCTAGCAGCTTAGCGCGAGATACGCAGTATTTT. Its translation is CASSLARDTQYF.

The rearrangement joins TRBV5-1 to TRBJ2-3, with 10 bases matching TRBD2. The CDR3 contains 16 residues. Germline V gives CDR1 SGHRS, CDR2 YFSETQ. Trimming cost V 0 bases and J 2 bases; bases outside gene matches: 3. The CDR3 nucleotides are TGCGCCAGCAGCTTGGGTAGCGGGGGGCACACAGATACGCAGTATTTT. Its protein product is CASSLGSGGHTDTQYF.